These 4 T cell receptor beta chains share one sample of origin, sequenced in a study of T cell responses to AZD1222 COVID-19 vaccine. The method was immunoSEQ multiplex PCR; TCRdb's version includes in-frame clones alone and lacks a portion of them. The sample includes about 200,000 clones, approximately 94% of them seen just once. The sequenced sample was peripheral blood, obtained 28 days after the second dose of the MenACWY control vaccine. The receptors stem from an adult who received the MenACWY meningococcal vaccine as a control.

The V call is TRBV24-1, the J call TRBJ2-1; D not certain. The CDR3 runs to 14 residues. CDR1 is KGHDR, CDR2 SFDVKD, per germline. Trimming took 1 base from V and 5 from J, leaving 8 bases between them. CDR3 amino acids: CATSDLRPNNEQFF. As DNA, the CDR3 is TGTGCCACCAGTGATTTACGTCCAAACAATGAGCAGTTCTTC.

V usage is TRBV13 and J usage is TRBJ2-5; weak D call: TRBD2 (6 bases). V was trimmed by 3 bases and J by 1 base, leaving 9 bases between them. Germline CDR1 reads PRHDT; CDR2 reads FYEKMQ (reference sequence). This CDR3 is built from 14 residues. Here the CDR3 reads CASSLGTSQETQYF. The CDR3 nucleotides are TGTGCCAGCAGCTTGGGGACTTCCCAAGAGACCCAGTACTTC.

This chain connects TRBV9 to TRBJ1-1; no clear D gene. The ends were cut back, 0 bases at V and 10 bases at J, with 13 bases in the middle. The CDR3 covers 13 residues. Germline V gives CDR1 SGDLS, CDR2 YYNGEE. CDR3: CASSVGAGFGAFF. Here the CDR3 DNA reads TGTGCCAGCAGCGTAGGAGCTGGTTTTGGAGCTTTCTTT.

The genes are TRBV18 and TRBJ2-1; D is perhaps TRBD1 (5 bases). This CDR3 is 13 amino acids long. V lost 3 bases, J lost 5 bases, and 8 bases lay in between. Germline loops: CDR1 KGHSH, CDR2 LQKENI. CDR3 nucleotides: TGTGCCAGCTCACCGGGCAGGGACAATGAGCAGTTCTTC. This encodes CASSPGRDNEQFF.